What follows describes a single T cell receptor beta chain. This specimen belongs to a study of blood T cell repertoires in COVID-19. Study-wide background: Sites in the United States, Italy and Spain provided acute and convalescent COVID-19 samples. T cells, B-cell-depleted T cells, or PBMCs provided the cDNA or gDNA that served as material.

As processed by the authors: Nucleated cell number was recorded as an estimate derived from reference gene primer amplification. Repertoires were generated with immunoSEQ multiplex PCR, while TCRdb's copy carries only in-frame clones and drops some. V and J calls and clone size are those listed in that table; D and trimming were worked out from the DNA. In the table there are about 16,000 clones, over 70% of which are singletons. V lost 1 base and J 7 bases, leaving 8 bases between the germline ends. Germline V lookup: CDR1 SEHNR, CDR2 FQNEAQ (reference sequence). The CDR3 has 14 amino acids. The sequence was collected from a man aged 60 to 69 with acute or convalescent COVID-19. This chain links TRBV7-9 with TRBJ1-6; D gene unclear. The sample comprised peripheral blood. CDR3 sequence reads: CASSLERANSPLHF. The CDR3 DNA reads as TGTGCCAGCAGCTTAGAGAGGGCGAATTCACCCCTCCACTTT.